This T cell receptor beta chain was observed in a study of shared clonotypes between healthy human individuals. Study outcomes and limitations: Having only a few donors restricted how much genetic and exposure-history diversity was captured.

DNA at 200 ng, tens of thousands of T cell genomes, went into sorted-subset replicate PCRs. The data were produced by immunoSEQ multiplex PCR, yet TCRdb's version contains in-frame clones alone and is incomplete. The table lists nearly 750,000 clones, 55% to 75% of them singletons. CDR3 length equals 12 residues. V lost 6 bases, J lost 10 bases, and 15 bases lay in between. Per germline, CDR1 MDHEN and CDR2 SYDVKM. The sample holds one count of this clone. The target antigen is unknown. Healthy HIV-negative adults without recent acute infections or vaccinations served as donors. Memory CD4+ cells were the fraction left after CD45RA+ naive selection.

The sequence derives from a woman in her twenties or thirties in good health. Specimen: memory CD4+ T cells sorted from blood. Subset indicated: CD45RA-negative fraction. The V call is TRBV28, the J call TRBJ1-1, with D tentatively TRBD1 (5 bases). In DNA, the CDR3 is TGTGCCAGCAGCCTCAGTCGGGGGGGAGCTTTCTTT. Encoded protein: CASSLSRGGAFF.